The 25 T cell receptor beta chains presented below share a single source sample, sequenced in a study of identical twins. TCRdb re-derived calls from the 5' RACE reads in MiXCR, one entry per CDR3 protein. The sample carries a few hundred thousand distinct CDR3 sequences, around a sixth recorded once. The sequenced sample consisted of naive T cells sorted from blood. The receptors come from a man between 50 and 59 years old in good health.

This chain connects TRBV20-1 to TRBJ2-7; D is unclear. In germline, CDR1 is DFQATT, CDR2 SNEGSKA (reference sequence). The CDR3 totals 11 residues. V was pared by 0 bases and J by 6 bases, with 6 bases between. The CDR3 DNA reads TGCAGTGCTAGAGATACGGGCGAGCAGTACTTC. Protein: CSARDTGEQYF.

The genes are TRBV4-1 and TRBJ2-5, with D possibly matching TRBD1 (5 bases). V lost 3 bases to trimming and J lost 1 base, with 9 bases between them. Germline V gene data show CDR1 as MGHRA and CDR2 as YSYEKL. The CDR3 is 14 amino acids. CDR3 DNA: TGCGCCAGCAGCCAGGACATCATCCAAGAGACCCAGTACTTC. Protein: CASSQDIIQETQYF.

The chain recombines TRBV11-2 with TRBJ1-2; 8 positions agree with TRBD1. From germline, CDR1 is SGHAT and CDR2 FQNNGV. The CDR3 spans 14 residues. The V segment lost 6 bases and the J segment 0 bases; nucleotides outside the gene matches: 3. The CDR3 nucleotides read TGTGCCAGCAGTTCAGGGGGCTCTAACTATGGCTACACCTTC. Amino acids: CASSSGGSNYGYTF.

Many counts were recorded for this clonotype. The rearrangement links TRBV12-3 or TRBV12-4 to TRBJ2-5; D is ambiguous. Trimming stripped 5 bases from V and 13 bases from J, with 17 bases between. This CDR3 region has 12 residues. DNA for the CDR3: TGTGCCAGCAGTCCGGACCGGCTTCTTGCGTACTTC. Its translation: CASSPDRLLAYF.

This clonotype appeared a few times. This chain links TRBV20-1 with TRBJ2-3, with 11 bases identical to TRBD2. CDR1 and CDR2 (germline): DFQATT, SNEGSKA (reference sequence). The CDR3 sequence is 15 residues long. Trimming took 3 bases from V and 5 from J; bases not matched to a gene: 7. The CDR3 protein is CSASVLAGGGDTQYF. In DNA, the CDR3 is TGCAGTGCTAGTGTTCTAGCGGGAGGAGGAGATACGCAGTATTTT.

This clonotype was observed a few times. Here the CDR3 reads CASRTDGTINNEQFF. CDR3 coding DNA: TGCGCCAGCAGGACCGACGGGACAATCAACAATGAGCAGTTCTTC. The rearrangement joins TRBV5-1 to TRBJ2-1; D perhaps matches TRBD1 (6 bases). The V gene's germline CDR1 is SGHRS and CDR2 YFSETQ. The CDR3 sequence is 15 residues long. Trimming stripped 5 bases from V and 5 bases from J, with 17 bases between.

There are a few counts of this clonotype. The V gene is TRBV25-1, the J gene TRBJ2-7, with TRBD2 identical over 8 bases. Trimming cost V 5 bases and J 6 bases; bases outside gene matches: 6. The CDR3 runs to 13 residues. Germline CDR1 is MGHDK and CDR2 is SYGVNS. The chain's CDR3 is CASSYNSGTEQYF. As DNA, the CDR3 is TGTGCCAGCAGTTATAATAGCGGGACCGAGCAGTACTTC.

In its sample, this clonotype was seen many times. The chain combines TRBV6-2 or TRBV6-3 with TRBJ1-5; weak D call: TRBD1 (6 bases). CDR1 MNHEY and CDR2 SVGEGT come from the germline V gene. There are 18 residues in the CDR3. The V gene lost 0 bases and the J gene lost 0 bases, with 15 bases spanning the gap. The CDR3 DNA reads as TGTGCCAGCAGTTACTCGAGTAGGGGGGTTTATAGCAATCAGCCCCAGCATTTT. Amino acid sequence: CASSYSSRGVYSNQPQHF.

CDR3 nucleotides: TGTGCCAGCAGCTTAGCAGAGACCTATAATTCACCCCTCCACTTT. It codes for CASSLAETYNSPLHF. The chain joins TRBV7-9 to TRBJ1-6, with D uncertain. V lost 0 bases to trimming and J lost 2 bases, with 5 bases between them. The V gene's germline CDR1 is SEHNR and CDR2 FQNEAQ (reference sequence). This CDR3 is built from 15 residues.

The chain employs TRBV12-3 or TRBV12-4 and TRBJ1-5; TRBD1 matches 8 bases. CDR3 length equals 16 residues. The J segment lost 6 bases and the V segment lost 5 bases, leaving 12 bases of the junction unmatched. CDR3 DNA: TGTGCCAGCAGTGGTACCGGGACAGGCACAGGTCAGCCCCAGCATTTT. Its protein product is CASSGTGTGTGQPQHF.

Only a few counts were recorded for this clonotype. V and J are TRBV3-1 and TRBJ2-2; the D is unclear. V lost 1 base to trimming and J lost 3 bases, with 9 bases between them. Germline CDR1 and CDR2: LGHDT and YNNKEL (reference sequence). The CDR3 runs to 15 residues. The CDR3 protein is CASSQAGGYTGELFF. The CDR3 DNA reads as TGTGCCAGCAGCCAAGCCGGCGGATACACCGGGGAGCTGTTTTTT.

The sample holds one count of this clonotype. The chain joins TRBV4-3 to TRBJ2-7; D possibly corresponds to TRBD2 (6 bases). Germline CDR1 is LGHNA and CDR2 is YSLEER. V lost 3 bases, J lost 6 bases, and 21 bases lay in between. This CDR3 spans 16 amino acids. For the CDR3, the DNA is TGCGCCAGCAGCCAGGAAGCTAGACTAGACCCAACCGAGCAGTACTTC. This sequence encodes CASSQEARLDPTEQYF.

This clonotype showed up just a few times. The gene calls are TRBV20-1 and TRBJ1-1, with 11 nucleotides matching TRBD1. J gave up 4 bases and V 2 bases, and 6 bases lay outside the gene matches. Germline values: CDR1 DFQATT, CDR2 SNEGSKA (reference sequence). The CDR3 runs 15 residues. Here the CDR3 DNA reads TGCAGTGCTAGATTGGGGACAGGGGGGAGCACTGAAGCTTTCTTT. It codes for CSARLGTGGSTEAFF.

The sample holds a few counts of this clonotype. The rearrangement uses TRBV9 and TRBJ1-1; D gene uncertain. Trimming took off 0 bases at V and 3 bases at J, with 6 bases between the two ends. CDR3 length equals 13 residues. Germline CDR1 is SGDLS and CDR2 is YYNGEE. The CDR3 region is CASSVEGYTEAFF. The CDR3 DNA reads TGTGCCAGCAGCGTAGAAGGGTACACTGAAGCTTTCTTT.

The sample holds many counts of this clonotype. The CDR3 nucleotides are TGTGCCAGCACCCGGGTCAGTTGGGAGACCCAGTACTTC. Encoded protein: CASTRVSWETQYF. The genes are TRBV2 and TRBJ2-5; D gene uncertain. The CDR3 contains 13 residues. V lost 7 bases and J lost 5, with 14 bases in between. The V gene's germline CDR1 is SNHLY and CDR2 FYNNEI.

This clonotype was seen a few times. V is TRBV6-6 and J is TRBJ2-2; D is uncertain. CDR1 MNHNY and CDR2 SVGAGI come from the germline V gene (reference sequence). V dropped 7 bases and J dropped 4 bases, with 10 bases sitting between them. The CDR3 runs to 13 residues. CDR3 coding DNA: TGTGCCAGCAATTGGGCTGGCACCGGGGAGCTGTTTTTT. Residues: CASNWAGTGELFF.

This clonotype was counted ten times or more. This chain uses TRBV11-2 with TRBJ2-3; D call uncertain. The CDR3 consists of 12 residues. The germline V gene has CDR1 SGHAT and CDR2 FQNNGV. V lost 4 bases, J lost 5 bases, and 7 bases lay in between. The CDR3 DNA reads TGTGCCAGCAGCTCGGGCAGAGATACGCAGTATTTT. This encodes CASSSGRDTQYF.

V is TRBV6-2 or TRBV6-3 and J is TRBJ2-7; D may be TRBD1 (5 bases). The CDR3 sequence is 13 residues long. Between the trimmed V and J ends, which lost 4 bases and 2 bases, there was a span of 9 bases. CDR1 and CDR2 (germline): MNHEY, SVGEGT. The CDR3 DNA follows: TGTGCCAGCAGTTCGACAGCCACCTACGAGCAGTACTTC. This sequence encodes CASSSTATYEQYF.

This clonotype came up many times. One end of the junction does not line up with germline, which may come from a read error. The rearrangement links TRBV12-3 or TRBV12-4 to TRBJ1-2; D is uncertain. There are 14 residues in the CDR3. The CDR3 DNA reads TGTGCCAGCAGTTTAACTTCGACTAACCATGGCTACACCTTC. This encodes CASSLTSTNHGYTF.

This clonotype was counted at least ten times. The chain employs TRBV15 and TRBJ1-1; 7 bases align to TRBD1. The CDR3 length is 14 residues. CDR1 and CDR2 (germline): LNHNV, YYDKDF (reference sequence). V was clipped by 5 bases and J by 1 base; unmatched bases: 4. CDR3 loop: CATSYGTANTEAFF. CDR3 nucleotide sequence: TGTGCCACCAGCTACGGGACAGCGAACACTGAAGCTTTCTTT. The variable domain in full, with the rest retrieved from reference TRBV15 and TRBJ1-1, is DAMVIQNPRYQVTQFGKPVTLSCSQTLNHNVMYWYQQKSSQAPKLLFHYYDKDFNNEADTPDNFQSRRPNTSFCFLDIRSPGLGDTAMYLCATSYGTANTEAFFGQGTRLTVV.

The chain links TRBV12-3 or TRBV12-4 to TRBJ1-1; the D gene is possibly TRBD1 (6 bases). Trimming took 3 bases from V and 7 from J, leaving 15 bases between them. CDR3 length: 14 residues. The DNA of the CDR3 is TGTGCCAGCAGTTTTGGAGGGGGGCTAATTGAAGCTTTCTTT. Translated, it gives CASSFGGGLIEAFF.

J is TRBJ1-2 and V is TRBV20-1; a weak D match, TRBD1 (6 bases). This CDR3 has 12 residues. V was shortened by 8 bases and J by 5 bases, with 15 bases between the two germline ends. Germline loops: CDR1 DFQATT, CDR2 SNEGSKA (reference sequence). The CDR3 nucleotides are TGCAGTTCAAGCGGGGGCACGTATGGCTACACCTTC. This sequence encodes CSSSGGTYGYTF.

The chain carries TRBV6-1 and TRBJ2-1, with 8 bases matching TRBD2. Germline loops: CDR1 MNHNS, CDR2 SASEGT. With V trimmed by 6 bases and J by 6 bases, 7 bases remained unmatched. This CDR3 region has 14 residues. The CDR3 is CASSASAGGNEQFF. Written as DNA, the CDR3 is TGTGCCAGCAGCGCCTCTGCGGGAGGCAATGAGCAGTTCTTC.

This clonotype appeared many times. The CDR3: CASRSIGGSYEQYF. In DNA form, the CDR3 reads TGTGCCAGCAGATCCATAGGCGGTTCCTACGAGCAGTACTTC. V and J are TRBV5-5 and TRBJ2-7; no reliable D call. This CDR3 has 14 amino acids. CDR1 SGHKS and CDR2 YYEKEE come from the germline V gene (reference sequence). Trimming removed 5 bases at V and 1 base at J, with 13 bases between.

The table lists this clonotype with many counts. The rearrangement uses TRBV20-1 and TRBJ1-5; no clear D. CDR1 is DFQATT and CDR2 is SNEGSKA in the germline V gene (reference sequence). The V end was cut by 3 bases, the J end by 4 bases, with 7 bases between. This CDR3 is built from 12 residues. The DNA of the CDR3 is TGCAGTGCTAGTCCCGGAAATCAGCCCCAGCATTTT. Translation gives CSASPGNQPQHF.